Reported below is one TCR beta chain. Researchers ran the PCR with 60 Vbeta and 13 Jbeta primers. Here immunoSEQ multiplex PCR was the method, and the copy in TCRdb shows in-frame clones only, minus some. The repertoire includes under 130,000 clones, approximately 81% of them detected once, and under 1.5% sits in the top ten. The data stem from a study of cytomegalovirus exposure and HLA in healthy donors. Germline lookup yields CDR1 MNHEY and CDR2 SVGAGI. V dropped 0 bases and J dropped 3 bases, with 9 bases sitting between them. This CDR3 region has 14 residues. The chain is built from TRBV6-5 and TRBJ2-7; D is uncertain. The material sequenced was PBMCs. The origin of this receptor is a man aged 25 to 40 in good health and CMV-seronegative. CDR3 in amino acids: CASSYSTGGYEQYF. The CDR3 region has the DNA TGTGCCAGCAGTTACTCGACTGGCGGCTACGAGCAGTACTTC.